This T cell receptor (beta chain) emerged from a study of blood T cell repertoires in COVID-19. This clone was recorded only once. Assay: immunoSEQ multiplex PCR; the TCRdb copy retains only in-frame clones and omits some. The data show about 170,000 clones, 92% seen once. The sequence was collected from a man in his thirties or forties with COVID-19, enrolled during active disease. The material sequenced was peripheral blood.

The CDR3: CATWEGNTIYF. The CDR3 DNA reads TGTGCCACCTGGGAGGGAAACACCATATATTTT. This sequence joins TRBV6-5 and TRBJ1-3; D gene uncertain. Germline V gives CDR1 MNHEY, CDR2 SVGAGI. The V end was cut by 10 bases, the J end by 4 bases, with 8 bases between. This CDR3 region has 11 residues.